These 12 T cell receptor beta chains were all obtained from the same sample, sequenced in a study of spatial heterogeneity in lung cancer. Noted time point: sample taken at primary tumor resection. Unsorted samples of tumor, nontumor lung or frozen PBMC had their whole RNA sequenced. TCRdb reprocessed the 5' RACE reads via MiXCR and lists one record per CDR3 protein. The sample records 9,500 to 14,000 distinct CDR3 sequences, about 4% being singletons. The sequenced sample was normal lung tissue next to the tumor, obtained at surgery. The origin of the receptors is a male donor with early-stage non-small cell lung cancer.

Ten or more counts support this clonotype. The CDR3 bases are TGCGCCAGCAGCCAAGATGTTCTTTTCCCTAGCGGGGGCCCAGATACGCAGTATTTT. Protein: CASSQDVLFPSGGPDTQYF. The V and J genes are TRBV4-1 and TRBJ2-3; TRBD2 matches at 10 bases. J gave up 4 bases and V 0 bases, and 13 bases lay outside the gene matches. Germline CDR1 and CDR2: MGHRA and YSYEKL. CDR3 size: 19 residues.

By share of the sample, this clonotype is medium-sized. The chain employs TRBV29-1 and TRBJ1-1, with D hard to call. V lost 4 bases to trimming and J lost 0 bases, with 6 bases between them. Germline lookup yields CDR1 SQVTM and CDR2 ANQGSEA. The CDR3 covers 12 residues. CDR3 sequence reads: CSVGSVNTEAFF. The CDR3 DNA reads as TGCAGCGTTGGTTCCGTGAACACTGAAGCTTTCTTT. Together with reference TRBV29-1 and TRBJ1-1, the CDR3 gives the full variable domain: SAVISQKPSRDICQRGTSLTIQCQVDSQVTMMFWYRQQPGQSLTLIATANQGSEATYESGFVIDKFPISRPNLTFSTLTVSNMSPEDSSIYLCSVGSVNTEAFFGQGTRLTVV.

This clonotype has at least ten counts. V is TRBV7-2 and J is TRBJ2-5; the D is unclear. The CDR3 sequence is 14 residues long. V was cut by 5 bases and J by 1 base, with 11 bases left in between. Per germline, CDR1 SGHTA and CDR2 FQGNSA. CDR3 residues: CASSPGYIQETQYF. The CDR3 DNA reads TGTGCCAGCAGCCCAGGATATATCCAAGAGACCCAGTACTTC.

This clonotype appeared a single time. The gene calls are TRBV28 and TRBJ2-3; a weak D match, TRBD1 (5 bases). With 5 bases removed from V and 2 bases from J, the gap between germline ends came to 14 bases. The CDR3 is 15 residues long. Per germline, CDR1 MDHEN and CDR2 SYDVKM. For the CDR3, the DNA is TGTGCCAGCAGTCGCGACAGTCAGGCCACAGATACGCAGTATTTT. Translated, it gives CASSRDSQATDTQYF.

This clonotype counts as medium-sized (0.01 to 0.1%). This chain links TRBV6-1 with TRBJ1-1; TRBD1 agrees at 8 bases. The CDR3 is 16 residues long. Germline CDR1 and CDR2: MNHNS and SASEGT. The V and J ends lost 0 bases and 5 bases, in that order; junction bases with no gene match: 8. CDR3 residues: CASSEARTGRRTEAFF. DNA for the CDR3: TGTGCCAGCAGTGAAGCTCGGACAGGGCGCAGGACTGAAGCTTTCTTT.

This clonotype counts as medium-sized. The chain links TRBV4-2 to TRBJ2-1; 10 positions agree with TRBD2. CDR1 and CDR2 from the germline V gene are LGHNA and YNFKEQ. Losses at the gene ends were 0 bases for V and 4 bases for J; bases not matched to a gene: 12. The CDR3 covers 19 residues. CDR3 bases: TGTGCCAGCAGCCAAGAGGTAGTACTAGCGGGACATCCATACAATGAGCAGTTCTTC. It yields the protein CASSQEVVLAGHPYNEQFF.

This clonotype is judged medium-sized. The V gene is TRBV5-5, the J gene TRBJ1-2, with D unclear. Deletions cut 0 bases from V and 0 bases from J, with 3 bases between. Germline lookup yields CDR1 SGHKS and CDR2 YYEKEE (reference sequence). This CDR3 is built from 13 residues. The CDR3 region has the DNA TGTGCCAGCAGCTTGGCGGCTAACTATGGCTACACCTTC. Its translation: CASSLAANYGYTF. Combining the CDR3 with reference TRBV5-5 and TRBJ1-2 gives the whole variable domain DAGVTQSPTHLIKTRGQQVTLRCSPISGHKSVSWYQQVLGQGPQFIFQYYEKEERGRGNFPDRFSARQFPNYSSELNVNALLLGDSALYLCASSLAANYGYTFGSGTRLTVV.

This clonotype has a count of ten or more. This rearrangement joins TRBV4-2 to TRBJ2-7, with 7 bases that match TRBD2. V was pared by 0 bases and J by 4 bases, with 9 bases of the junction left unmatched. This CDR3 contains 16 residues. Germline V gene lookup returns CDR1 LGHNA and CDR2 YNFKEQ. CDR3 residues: CASSQEVGGGPYEQYF. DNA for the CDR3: TGTGCCAGCAGCCAAGAGGTAGGCGGGGGACCTTACGAGCAGTACTTC.

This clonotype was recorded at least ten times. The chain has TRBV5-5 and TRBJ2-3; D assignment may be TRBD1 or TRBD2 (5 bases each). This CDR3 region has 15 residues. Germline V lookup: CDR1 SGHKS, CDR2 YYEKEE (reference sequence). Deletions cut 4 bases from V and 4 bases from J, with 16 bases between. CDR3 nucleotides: TGTGCCAGCAGCCTGGCTGGGGGAACACCAGATACGCAGTATTTT. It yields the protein CASSLAGGTPDTQYF.

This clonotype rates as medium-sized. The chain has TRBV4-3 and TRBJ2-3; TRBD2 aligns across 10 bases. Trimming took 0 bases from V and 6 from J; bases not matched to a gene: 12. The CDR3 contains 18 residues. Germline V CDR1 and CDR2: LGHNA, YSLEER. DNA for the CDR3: TGCGCCAGCAGCCAAGATATGGGAGCGGGAGGGCTAGGGGATACGCAGTATTTT. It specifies CASSQDMGAGGLGDTQYF.

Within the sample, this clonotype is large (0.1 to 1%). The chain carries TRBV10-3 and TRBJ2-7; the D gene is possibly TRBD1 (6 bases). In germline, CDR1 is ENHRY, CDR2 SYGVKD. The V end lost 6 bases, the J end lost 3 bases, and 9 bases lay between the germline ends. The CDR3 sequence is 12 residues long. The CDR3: CAIRDSYYEQYF. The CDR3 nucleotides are TGTGCCATCAGGGACAGCTACTACGAGCAGTACTTC.

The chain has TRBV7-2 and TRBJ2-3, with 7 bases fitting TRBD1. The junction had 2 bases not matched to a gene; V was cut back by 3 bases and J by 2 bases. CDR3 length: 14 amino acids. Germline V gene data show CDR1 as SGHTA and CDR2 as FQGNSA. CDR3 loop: CASSLGQPTDTQYF. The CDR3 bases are TGTGCCAGCAGCTTGGGACAGCCCACAGATACGCAGTATTTT.